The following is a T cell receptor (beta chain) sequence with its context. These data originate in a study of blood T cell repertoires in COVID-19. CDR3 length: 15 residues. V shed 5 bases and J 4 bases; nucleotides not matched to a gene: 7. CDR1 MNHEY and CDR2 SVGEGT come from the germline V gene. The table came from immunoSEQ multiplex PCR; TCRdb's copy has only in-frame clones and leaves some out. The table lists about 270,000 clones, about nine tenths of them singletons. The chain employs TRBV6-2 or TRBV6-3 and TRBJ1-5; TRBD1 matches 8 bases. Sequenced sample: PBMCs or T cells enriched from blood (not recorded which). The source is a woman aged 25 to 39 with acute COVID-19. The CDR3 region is CASSTPQGANQPQHF. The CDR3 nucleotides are TGTGCCAGCAGTACGCCCCAGGGGGCGAATCAGCCCCAGCATTTT.